The source of this TCR beta chain is a study of sequential checkpoint blockade in melanoma. Per germline, CDR1 SGHTA and CDR2 FQGNSA. Trimming removed 0 bases from V and 5 bases from J; junction bases left unmatched: 6. The CDR3 covers 18 residues. The table came from immunoSEQ multiplex PCR; TCRdb's copy has only in-frame clones and leaves some out. The repertoire has around 30,000 clones, more than 65% of them found once; the top ten carry 15% to 20%. Regarding treatment: randomized to nivolumab then ipilimumab (arm A) or the reverse (arm B). Live CD3+CD8+ CD19− CD56− cells were sorted from PBMCs. The input for sequencing was CD8+ T cells sorted from blood (inferred from file names), taken from a patient given nivolumab and ipilimumab in sequence. The clonotype comes from a human donor with melanoma. The chain links TRBV7-2 to TRBJ2-3, with 15 bases lining up with TRBD2. As DNA, the CDR3 is TGTGCCAGCAGCTTAGCGGGACTAGCGGGGGGCCTACTAGATACGCAGTATTTT. As protein: CASSLAGLAGGLLDTQYF.